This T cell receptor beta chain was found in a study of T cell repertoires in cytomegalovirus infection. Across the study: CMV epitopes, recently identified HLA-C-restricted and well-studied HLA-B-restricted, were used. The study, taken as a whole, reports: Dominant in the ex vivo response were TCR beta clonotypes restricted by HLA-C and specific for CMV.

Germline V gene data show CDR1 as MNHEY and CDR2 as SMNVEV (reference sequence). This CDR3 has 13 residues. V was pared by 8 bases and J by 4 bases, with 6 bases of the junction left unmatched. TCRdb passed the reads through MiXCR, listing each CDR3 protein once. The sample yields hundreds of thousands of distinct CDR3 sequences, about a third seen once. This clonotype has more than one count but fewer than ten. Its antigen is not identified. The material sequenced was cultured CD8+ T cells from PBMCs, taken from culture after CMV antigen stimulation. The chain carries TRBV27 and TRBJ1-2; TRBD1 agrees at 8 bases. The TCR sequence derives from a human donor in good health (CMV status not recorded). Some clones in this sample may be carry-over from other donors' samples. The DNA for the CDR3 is TGTGCCAGCGCGACAGGGGCACTCTATGGCTACACCTTC. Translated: CASATGALYGYTF.